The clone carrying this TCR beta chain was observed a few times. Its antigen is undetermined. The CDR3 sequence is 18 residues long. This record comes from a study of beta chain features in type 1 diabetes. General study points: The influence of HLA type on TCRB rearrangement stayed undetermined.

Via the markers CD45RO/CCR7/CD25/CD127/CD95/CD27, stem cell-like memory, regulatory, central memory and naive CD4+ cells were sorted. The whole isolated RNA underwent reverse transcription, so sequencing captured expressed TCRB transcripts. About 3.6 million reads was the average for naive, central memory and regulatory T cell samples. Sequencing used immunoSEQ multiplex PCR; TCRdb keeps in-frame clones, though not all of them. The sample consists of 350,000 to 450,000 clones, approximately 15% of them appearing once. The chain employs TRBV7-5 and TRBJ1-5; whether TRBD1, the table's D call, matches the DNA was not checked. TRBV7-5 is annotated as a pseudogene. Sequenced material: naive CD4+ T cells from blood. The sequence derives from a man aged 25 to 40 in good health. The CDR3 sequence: CARSLRVQGAMSNQPQHF. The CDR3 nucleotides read TGTGCCAGAAGCTTAAGGGTTCAGGGGGCGATGAGCAATCAGCCCCAGCATTTT.